This T cell receptor beta chain comes out of a study of vaccination and CD4 T cells after COVID-19. Study-wide background: Stimulation used overlapping spike peptides from SARS-CoV-2, HCoV-NL63, HCoV-OC43 and HCoV-229E.

This CDR3 is built from 14 residues. Per germline, CDR1 SGHTA and CDR2 FQGNSA. V was pared by 5 bases and J by 4 bases, with 5 bases of the junction left unmatched. The Oncomine TCR Beta short-read assay sequenced DNA from cultured CD4+ T cells. Scientists extracted genomic DNA from CD4+ T cells grown in culture. MiXCR, applied by TCRdb to the PCR reads, yields one record per CDR3 protein. The sample lists about 9,300 distinct CDR3 sequences; 30% to 35% were seen once. The treatment is: roughly 10-day PBMC culture with coronavirus spike peptide pools or control peptides (ViraFEST assay). An unexposed donor provided the CD4+ T cells, which were collected before the COVID-19 pandemic (2011-2018). In regard to this clonotype: What it binds is not known.

This clonotype was obtained from a human donor in good health. V is TRBV7-2 and J is TRBJ2-3; 8 bases are a match to TRBD2. The sequenced sample consisted of CD4+ T cells from blood, cultured in vitro. DNA for the CDR3: TGTGCCAGCAGCATCGGGGGGGCATCAGATACGCAGTATTTT. Residues: CASSIGGASDTQYF.